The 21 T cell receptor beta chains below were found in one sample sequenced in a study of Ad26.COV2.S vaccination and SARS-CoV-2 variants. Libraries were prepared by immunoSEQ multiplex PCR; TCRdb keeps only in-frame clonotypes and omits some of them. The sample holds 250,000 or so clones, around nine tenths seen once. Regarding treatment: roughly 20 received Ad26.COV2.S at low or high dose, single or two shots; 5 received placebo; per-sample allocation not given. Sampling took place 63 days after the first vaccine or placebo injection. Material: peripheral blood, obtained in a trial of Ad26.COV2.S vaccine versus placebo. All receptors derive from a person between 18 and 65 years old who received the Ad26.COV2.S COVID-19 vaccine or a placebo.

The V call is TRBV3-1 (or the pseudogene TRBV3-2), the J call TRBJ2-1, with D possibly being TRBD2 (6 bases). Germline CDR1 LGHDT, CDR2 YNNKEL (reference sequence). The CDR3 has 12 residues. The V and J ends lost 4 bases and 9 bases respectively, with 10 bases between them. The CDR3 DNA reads TGTGCCAGCAGCCCCGGGGGAGGTGAGCAGTTCTTC. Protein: CASSPGGGEQFF.

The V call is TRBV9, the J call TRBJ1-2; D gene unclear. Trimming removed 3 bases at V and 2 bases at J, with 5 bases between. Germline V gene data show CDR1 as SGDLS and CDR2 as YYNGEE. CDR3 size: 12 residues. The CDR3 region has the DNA TGTGCCAGCAGCGGACGGAACTATGGCTACACCTTC. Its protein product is CASSGRNYGYTF.

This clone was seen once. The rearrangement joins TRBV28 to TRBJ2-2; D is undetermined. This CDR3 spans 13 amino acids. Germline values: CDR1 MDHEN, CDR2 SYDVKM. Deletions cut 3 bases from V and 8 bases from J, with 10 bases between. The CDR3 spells CASSLFGVGELFF. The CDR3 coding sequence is TGTGCCAGCAGTTTGTTCGGAGTTGGGGAGCTGTTTTTT.

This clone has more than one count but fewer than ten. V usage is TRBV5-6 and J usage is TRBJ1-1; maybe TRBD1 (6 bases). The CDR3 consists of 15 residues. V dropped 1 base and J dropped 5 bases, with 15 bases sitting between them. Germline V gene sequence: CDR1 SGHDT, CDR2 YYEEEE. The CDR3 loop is CASSLLSGEGTEAFF. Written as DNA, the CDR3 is TGTGCCAGCAGCTTGTTGTCAGGGGAAGGGACTGAAGCTTTCTTT.

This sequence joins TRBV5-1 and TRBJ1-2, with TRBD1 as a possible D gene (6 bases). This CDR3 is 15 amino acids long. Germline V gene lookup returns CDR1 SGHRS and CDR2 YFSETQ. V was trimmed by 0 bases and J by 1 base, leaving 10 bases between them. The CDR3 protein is CASSLGGGLNYGYTF. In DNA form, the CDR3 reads TGCGCCAGCAGCTTGGGAGGGGGACTTAACTATGGCTACACCTTC.

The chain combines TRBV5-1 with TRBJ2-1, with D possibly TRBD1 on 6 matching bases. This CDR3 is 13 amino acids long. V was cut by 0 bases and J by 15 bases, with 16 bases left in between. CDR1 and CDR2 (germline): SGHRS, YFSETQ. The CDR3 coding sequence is TGCGCCAGCAGCTTGGCCGGGTCGGAAGGGGGGTTCTTC. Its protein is CASSLAGSEGGFF.

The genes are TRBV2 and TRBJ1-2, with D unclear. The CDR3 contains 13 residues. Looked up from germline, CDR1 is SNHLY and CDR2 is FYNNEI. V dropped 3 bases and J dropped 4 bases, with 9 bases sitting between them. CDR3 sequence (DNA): TGTGCCAGCAGTGAGGGCAGTTCCTATGGCTACACCTTC. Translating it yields CASSEGSSYGYTF.

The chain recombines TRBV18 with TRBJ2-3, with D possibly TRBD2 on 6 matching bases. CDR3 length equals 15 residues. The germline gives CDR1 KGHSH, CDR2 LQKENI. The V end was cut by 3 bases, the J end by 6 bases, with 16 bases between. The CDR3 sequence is CASSPSGRRGDTQYF. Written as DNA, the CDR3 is TGTGCCAGCTCACCCTCAGGGCGCCGGGGGGATACGCAGTATTTT.

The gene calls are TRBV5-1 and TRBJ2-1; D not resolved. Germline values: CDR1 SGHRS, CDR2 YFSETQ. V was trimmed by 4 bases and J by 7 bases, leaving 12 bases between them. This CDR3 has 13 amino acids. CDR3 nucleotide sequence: TGCGCCAGCAGCCATGCCCTCGGGAATGAGCAGTTCTTC. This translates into CASSHALGNEQFF.

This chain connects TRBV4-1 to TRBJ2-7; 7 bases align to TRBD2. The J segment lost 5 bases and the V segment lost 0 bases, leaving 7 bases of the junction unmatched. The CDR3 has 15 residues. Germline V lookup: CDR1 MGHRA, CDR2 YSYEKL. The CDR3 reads CASSQDLSGGNEQYF. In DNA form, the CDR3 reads TGCGCCAGCAGCCAAGATTTGTCGGGGGGTAACGAGCAGTACTTC.

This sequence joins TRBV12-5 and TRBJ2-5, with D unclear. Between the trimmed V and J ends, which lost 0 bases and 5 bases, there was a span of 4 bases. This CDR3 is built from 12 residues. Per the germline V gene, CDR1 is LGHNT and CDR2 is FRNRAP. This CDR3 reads CASGLVLETQYF. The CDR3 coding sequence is TGTGCTAGTGGTTTGGTTCTTGAGACCCAGTACTTC.

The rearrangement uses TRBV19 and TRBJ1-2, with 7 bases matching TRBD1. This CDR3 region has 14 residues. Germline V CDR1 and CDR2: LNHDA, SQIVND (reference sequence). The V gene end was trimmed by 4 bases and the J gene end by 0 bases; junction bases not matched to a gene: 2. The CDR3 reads CASSRTGANYGYTF. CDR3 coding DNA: TGTGCCAGTAGTAGGACAGGAGCTAACTATGGCTACACCTTC.

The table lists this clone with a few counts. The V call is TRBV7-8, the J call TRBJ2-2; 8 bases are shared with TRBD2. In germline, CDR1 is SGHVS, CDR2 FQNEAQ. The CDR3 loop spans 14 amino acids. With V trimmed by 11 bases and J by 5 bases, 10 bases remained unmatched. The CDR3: CALRTGGVTGELFF. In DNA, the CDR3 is TGTGCCCTTCGCACGGGGGGGGTAACCGGGGAGCTGTTTTTT.

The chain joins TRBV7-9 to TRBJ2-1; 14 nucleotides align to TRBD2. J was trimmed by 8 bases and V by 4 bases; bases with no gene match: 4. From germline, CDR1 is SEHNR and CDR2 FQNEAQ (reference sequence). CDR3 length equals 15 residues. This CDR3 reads CASSWTSGGRDEQFF. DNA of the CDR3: TGTGCCAGCAGCTGGACTAGCGGGGGGAGGGATGAGCAGTTCTTC.

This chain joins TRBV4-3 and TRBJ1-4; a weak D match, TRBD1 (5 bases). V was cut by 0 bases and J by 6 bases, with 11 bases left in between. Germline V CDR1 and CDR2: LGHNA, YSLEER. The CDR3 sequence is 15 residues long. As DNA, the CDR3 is TGCGCCAGCAGCCAAGATGGGGGACCCTATGAAAAACTGTTTTTT. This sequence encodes CASSQDGGPYEKLFF.

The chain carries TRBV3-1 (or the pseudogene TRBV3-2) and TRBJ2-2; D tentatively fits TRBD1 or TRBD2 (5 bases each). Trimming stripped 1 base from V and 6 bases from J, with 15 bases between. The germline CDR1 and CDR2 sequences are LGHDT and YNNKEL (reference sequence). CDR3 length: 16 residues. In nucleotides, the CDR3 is TGTGCCAGCAGCCAAGTTAACTGGGGGACGGCCGGGGAGCTGTTTTTT. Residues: CASSQVNWGTAGELFF.

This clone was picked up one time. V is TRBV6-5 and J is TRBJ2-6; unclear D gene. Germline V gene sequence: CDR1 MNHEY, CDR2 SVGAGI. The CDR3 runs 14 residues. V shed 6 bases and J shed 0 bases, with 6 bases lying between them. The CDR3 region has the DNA TGTGCCAGCAGGGGTACCTCTGGGGCCAACGTCCTGACTTTC. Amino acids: CASRGTSGANVLTF.

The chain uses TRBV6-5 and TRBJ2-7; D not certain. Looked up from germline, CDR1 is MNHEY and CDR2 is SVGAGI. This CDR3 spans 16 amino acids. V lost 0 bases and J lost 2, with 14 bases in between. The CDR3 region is CASSYSPDSSAYEQYF. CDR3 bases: TGTGCCAGCAGTTACTCGCCGGATTCCTCCGCCTACGAGCAGTACTTC.

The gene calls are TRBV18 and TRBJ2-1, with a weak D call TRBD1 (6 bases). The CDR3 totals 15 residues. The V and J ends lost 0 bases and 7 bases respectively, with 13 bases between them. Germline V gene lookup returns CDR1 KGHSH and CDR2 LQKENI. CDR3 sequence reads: CASSPPKQGRNEQFF. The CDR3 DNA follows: TGTGCCAGCTCACCACCCAAACAGGGACGGAATGAGCAGTTCTTC.

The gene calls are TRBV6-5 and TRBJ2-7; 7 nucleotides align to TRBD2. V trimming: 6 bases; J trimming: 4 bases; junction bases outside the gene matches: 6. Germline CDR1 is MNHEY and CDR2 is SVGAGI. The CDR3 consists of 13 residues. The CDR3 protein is CASRLREGYEQYV. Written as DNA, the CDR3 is TGTGCCAGCAGACTCAGGGAGGGGTACGAGCAGTACGTC.

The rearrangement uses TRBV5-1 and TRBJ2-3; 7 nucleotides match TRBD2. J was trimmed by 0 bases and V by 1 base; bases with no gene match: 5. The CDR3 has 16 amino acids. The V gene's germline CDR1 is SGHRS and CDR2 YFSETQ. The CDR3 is CASSLPSGLSTDTQYF. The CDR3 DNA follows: TGCGCCAGCAGCTTGCCTAGCGGCCTTAGCACAGATACGCAGTATTTT.